A selection of T cell receptor beta chains follows, all from one sample in a study of technical replicates of blood from a few donors. Using immunoSEQ multiplex PCR, the repertoire was profiled, and TCRdb retains in-frame clones only, with some absent. The repertoire holds about 89,000 clones, with around 94% as singletons. What was sequenced was T cells isolated from PBMCs. These receptors originate from a human donor in good health. The CDR3 runs from the conserved cysteine through the conserved F or W. A D gene is named only where the DNA matches it firmly. The size of a clone is reported for some rows only, either as once, few or many, or as a class for expanded clones.

v_gene: TRBV30
abundance: once
j_gene: TRBJ2-3
d_gene: TRBD1
CDR3aa: CAWSVGTGSSTDTQYF
CDR3nt: TGTGCCTGGAGTGTAGGGACAGGGAGTAGCACAGATACGCAGTATTTT

v_gene: TRBV30
abundance: -
j_gene: TRBJ1-2
d_gene: -
CDR3aa: CAWNPLSGIGPHGYTF
CDR3nt: TGTGCCTGGAACCCTCTGAGCGGCATTGGACCCCATGGCTACACCTTC

v_gene: TRBV7-2
abundance: once
j_gene: TRBJ1-2
d_gene: TRBD1
CDR3aa: CASSLGTGPYGYTF
CDR3nt: TGTGCCAGCAGCTTAGGGACAGGACCCTATGGCTACACCTTC

v_gene: TRBV6-5
abundance: -
j_gene: TRBJ1-2
d_gene: -
CDR3aa: CASSTSDSIYGYTF
CDR3nt: TGTGCCAGCAGTACCTCTGACTCTATCTATGGCTACACCTTC

v_gene: TRBV2
abundance: -
j_gene: TRBJ2-1
d_gene: TRBD2
CDR3aa: CASRVLAERSDEQFF
CDR3nt: TGTGCCAGCAGGGTTCTAGCGGAGCGAAGCGATGAGCAGTTCTTC

v_gene: TRBV30
abundance: -
j_gene: TRBJ1-2
d_gene: -
CDR3aa: CAWQTGSYGYTF
CDR3nt: TGTGCCTGGCAAACAGGGTCCTATGGCTACACCTTC

v_gene: TRBV28
abundance: -
j_gene: TRBJ2-7
d_gene: TRBD2
CDR3aa: CASTQRAASGSLYEQYF
CDR3nt: TGTGCCAGCACCCAACGGGCGGCTAGCGGGAGTCTCTACGAGCAGTACTTC

v_gene: TRBV5-1
abundance: once
j_gene: TRBJ2-7
d_gene: -
CDR3aa: CASSFLAETPYEQYF
CDR3nt: TGCGCCAGCAGCTTTTTGGCCGAAACGCCTTACGAGCAGTACTTC

v_gene: TRBV11-3
abundance: -
j_gene: TRBJ1-2
d_gene: TRBD1
CDR3aa: CASSPGTGVQANYGYTF
CDR3nt: TGTGCCAGCAGCCCAGGGACAGGGGTACAAGCTAACTATGGCTACACCTTC

v_gene: TRBV12-5
abundance: -
j_gene: TRBJ2-7
d_gene: TRBD2
CDR3aa: CASGTSRYEQYF
CDR3nt: TGTGCTAGTGGGACTAGCAGGTACGAGCAGTACTTC

v_gene: TRBV10-2
abundance: -
j_gene: TRBJ2-7
d_gene: TRBD1
CDR3aa: CASRGQNYEQYF
CDR3nt: TGCGCCAGCAGGGGACAGAACTACGAGCAGTACTTC

v_gene: TRBV4-2
abundance: once
j_gene: TRBJ2-1
d_gene: TRBD2
CDR3aa: CASSQEEGGRALEQFF
CDR3nt: TGTGCCAGCAGCCAAGAAGAGGGCGGGAGGGCCCTTGAGCAGTTCTTC

v_gene: TRBV7-2
abundance: -
j_gene: TRBJ2-7
d_gene: -
CDR3aa: CASSFDKTYEQYF
CDR3nt: TGTGCCAGCAGCTTTGACAAGACCTACGAGCAGTACTTC

v_gene: TRBV7-6
abundance: -
j_gene: TRBJ1-5
d_gene: -
CDR3aa: CASSLGRGSNQPQHF
CDR3nt: TGTGCCAGCAGCTTAGGCAGGGGATCTAATCAGCCCCAGCATTTT

v_gene: TRBV6-5
abundance: -
j_gene: TRBJ2-3
d_gene: TRBD1
CDR3aa: CASSYRGRDKDTQYF
CDR3nt: TGTGCCAGCAGTTACAGGGGGCGCGATAAAGATACGCAGTATTTT

v_gene: TRBV7-9
abundance: once
j_gene: TRBJ1-1
d_gene: -
CDR3aa: CASSSKGQRNTEAFF
CDR3nt: TGTGCCAGCAGCTCGAAGGGGCAGCGGAACACTGAAGCTTTCTTT

v_gene: TRBV29-1
abundance: -
j_gene: TRBJ2-2
d_gene: TRBD2
CDR3aa: CSVRLAGDTGELFF
CDR3nt: TGCAGCGTTAGACTAGCGGGAGACACCGGGGAGCTGTTTTTT

v_gene: TRBV30
abundance: once
j_gene: TRBJ1-2
d_gene: -
CDR3aa: CAWSGGGSYGYTF
CDR3nt: TGTGCCTGGAGTGGAGGGGGAAGTTACGGCTACACCTTC

v_gene: TRBV6-1
abundance: -
j_gene: TRBJ1-3
d_gene: -
CDR3aa: CASSEEHRNTIYF
CDR3nt: TGTGCCAGCAGTGAAGAGCATAGAAACACCATATATTTT

v_gene: TRBV6-1
abundance: -
j_gene: TRBJ1-5
d_gene: TRBD1
CDR3aa: CASSEIQGIGPQHF
CDR3nt: TGTGCCAGCAGTGAAATACAGGGGATTGGGCCCCAGCATTTT

v_gene: TRBV2
abundance: once
j_gene: TRBJ1-2
d_gene: TRBD1
CDR3aa: CASRIRGTAGYTF
CDR3nt: TGTGCCAGCAGAATTAGAGGGACAGCCGGCTACACCTTC

v_gene: TRBV28
abundance: -
j_gene: TRBJ2-1
d_gene: TRBD1
CDR3aa: CASSFLTGVYNEQFF
CDR3nt: TGTGCCAGCAGTTTTTTGACAGGGGTTTACAATGAGCAGTTCTTC

v_gene: TRBV7-9
abundance: -
j_gene: TRBJ2-5
d_gene: -
CDR3aa: CASSPYSRETQYF
CDR3nt: TGTGCCAGCAGCCCGTATTCTCGGGAGACCCAGTACTTC

v_gene: TRBV4-1
abundance: -
j_gene: TRBJ1-4
d_gene: TRBD1
CDR3aa: CASSHLQGRQTTNEKLFF
CDR3nt: TGCGCCAGCAGCCACTTACAGGGGCGGCAGACAACTAATGAAAAACTGTTTTTT

v_gene: TRBV5-1
abundance: -
j_gene: TRBJ1-1
d_gene: TRBD1
CDR3aa: CASSVQGAIELDSAFF
CDR3nt: TGCGCCAGCAGCGTACAGGGGGCCATAGAACTCGACTCAGCTTTCTTT

v_gene: TRBV4-1
abundance: -
j_gene: TRBJ1-5
d_gene: TRBD1
CDR3aa: CASSQGDSWSNQPQHF
CDR3nt: TGCGCCAGCAGCCAAGGGGACAGTTGGAGCAATCAGCCCCAGCATTTT

v_gene: TRBV5-4
abundance: -
j_gene: TRBJ1-2
d_gene: -
CDR3aa: CASSLQLGLPSYGYTF
CDR3nt: TGTGCCAGCAGCTTGCAGTTGGGACTCCCAAGCTATGGCTACACCTTC

v_gene: TRBV25-1
abundance: -
j_gene: TRBJ2-7
d_gene: -
CDR3aa: CASSEFPTYEQYF
CDR3nt: TGTGCCAGCAGTGAATTTCCCACTTACGAGCAGTACTTC

v_gene: TRBV14
abundance: -
j_gene: TRBJ2-5
d_gene: TRBD1
CDR3aa: CASSLRSGGSWETQYF
CDR3nt: TGTGCCAGCAGCCTCCGATCAGGGGGATCTTGGGAGACCCAGTACTTC

v_gene: TRBV9
abundance: -
j_gene: TRBJ2-2
d_gene: TRBD1
CDR3aa: CASSVRTGSNTGELFF
CDR3nt: TGTGCCAGCAGCGTCAGGACAGGGTCGAACACCGGGGAGCTGTTTTTT

v_gene: TRBV6-1
abundance: once
j_gene: TRBJ1-5
d_gene: -
CDR3aa: CASSEQVWAPQHF
CDR3nt: TGTGCCAGCAGTGAACAGGTTTGGGCGCCCCAGCATTTT

v_gene: TRBV29-1
abundance: -
j_gene: TRBJ2-7
d_gene: -
CDR3aa: CSVEQVAGYEQYF
CDR3nt: TGCAGCGTTGAACAGGTGGCGGGTTACGAGCAGTACTTC

v_gene: TRBV11-2
abundance: -
j_gene: TRBJ2-7
d_gene: TRBD1
CDR3aa: CASSFTQGVSYEQYF
CDR3nt: TGTGCCAGCAGCTTTACCCAGGGGGTCTCCTACGAGCAGTACTTC

v_gene: TRBV2
abundance: -
j_gene: TRBJ1-2
d_gene: -
CDR3aa: CASSETDGYGYTF
CDR3nt: TGTGCCAGCAGTGAAACAGATGGCTATGGCTACACCTTC

v_gene: TRBV27
abundance: -
j_gene: TRBJ2-7
d_gene: TRBD2
CDR3aa: CASSYERGPYEQYF
CDR3nt: TGTGCCAGCAGTTACGAGCGGGGTCCCTACGAGCAGTACTTC

v_gene: TRBV5-6
abundance: -
j_gene: TRBJ1-4
d_gene: TRBD1
CDR3aa: CASSFYRGYEKLFF
CDR3nt: TGTGCCAGCAGCTTCTACAGGGGGTATGAAAAACTGTTTTTT

v_gene: TRBV5-1
abundance: -
j_gene: TRBJ2-7
d_gene: TRBD2
CDR3aa: CASSWGGGEQYF
CDR3nt: TGCGCCAGCAGCTGGGGGGGAGGGGAGCAGTACTTC

v_gene: TRBV4-1
abundance: -
j_gene: TRBJ2-5
d_gene: TRBD2
CDR3aa: CASSQDGGGVETQYF
CDR3nt: TGCGCCAGCAGCCAAGATGGGGGGGGTGTAGAGACCCAGTACTTC

v_gene: TRBV12-5
abundance: -
j_gene: TRBJ2-7
d_gene: TRBD1
CDR3aa: CASGLVLSQTGAEQYF
CDR3nt: TGTGCTAGTGGTTTGGTACTATCACAGACAGGGGCCGAGCAGTACTTC

v_gene: TRBV13
abundance: once
j_gene: TRBJ2-3
d_gene: TRBD2
CDR3aa: CASRRIAGARKGGTDTQYF
CDR3nt: TGTGCCAGCAGACGTATAGCGGGGGCGCGCAAGGGTGGCACAGATACGCAGTATTTT

v_gene: TRBV9
abundance: once
j_gene: TRBJ2-3
d_gene: TRBD2
CDR3aa: CASSPGAGRSPTDTQYF
CDR3nt: TGTGCCAGCAGCCCAGGAGCGGGGAGGTCCCCCACAGATACGCAGTATTTT

v_gene: TRBV27
abundance: -
j_gene: TRBJ2-7
d_gene: TRBD1
CDR3aa: CASSQWDRAYEQYF
CDR3nt: TGTGCCAGCAGCCAGTGGGACAGGGCCTACGAGCAGTACTTC

v_gene: TRBV28
abundance: -
j_gene: TRBJ2-1
d_gene: TRBD2
CDR3aa: CASSSPGGAGRVNEQFF
CDR3nt: TGTGCCAGCAGCTCCCCGGGGGGAGCGGGAAGGGTGAATGAGCAGTTCTTC

v_gene: TRBV11-2
abundance: -
j_gene: TRBJ1-1
d_gene: -
CDR3aa: CASSLGEVTEAFF
CDR3nt: TGTGCCAGCAGCTTAGGGGAGGTCACTGAAGCTTTCTTT

v_gene: TRBV6-1
abundance: -
j_gene: TRBJ2-2
d_gene: TRBD1
CDR3aa: CASSGAVGQANTGELFF
CDR3nt: TGTGCCAGCAGTGGCGCTGTGGGACAGGCGAACACCGGGGAGCTGTTTTTT

v_gene: TRBV11-2
abundance: -
j_gene: TRBJ2-3
d_gene: TRBD2
CDR3aa: CASSLEAGGTDTQYF
CDR3nt: TGTGCCAGCAGCTTAGAAGCGGGGGGCACAGATACGCAGTATTTT

v_gene: TRBV2
abundance: -
j_gene: TRBJ1-2
d_gene: -
CDR3aa: CASSEGGQGIYGYTF
CDR3nt: TGTGCCAGCAGTGAAGGAGGTCAGGGAATCTATGGCTACACCTTC

v_gene: TRBV30
abundance: -
j_gene: TRBJ1-4
d_gene: -
CDR3aa: CAWSDGLTNEKLFF
CDR3nt: TGTGCCTGGAGTGACGGACTTACTAATGAAAAACTGTTTTTT

v_gene: TRBV7-7
abundance: -
j_gene: TRBJ2-7
d_gene: -
CDR3aa: CASSLNPGDEQYF
CDR3nt: TGTGCCAGCAGCTTGAACCCAGGGGACGAGCAGTACTTC

v_gene: TRBV4-1
abundance: -
j_gene: TRBJ2-7
d_gene: -
CDR3aa: CASSLRDSTYEQYF
CDR3nt: TGCGCCAGCAGCCTGCGGGACTCAACCTACGAGCAGTACTTC

v_gene: TRBV30
abundance: few
j_gene: TRBJ1-1
d_gene: TRBD1
CDR3aa: CAWSRQGVEAFF
CDR3nt: TGTGCCTGGAGCCGACAGGGAGTGGAAGCTTTCTTT

v_gene: TRBV19
abundance: -
j_gene: TRBJ2-2
d_gene: TRBD2
CDR3aa: CASSVAGGPAGELFF
CDR3nt: TGTGCCAGTAGTGTAGCGGGGGGGCCGGCCGGGGAGCTGTTTTTT

v_gene: TRBV30
abundance: few
j_gene: TRBJ1-5
d_gene: -
CDR3aa: CAWTKGALGPNQPQHF
CDR3nt: TGTGCCTGGACTAAAGGGGCCTTGGGTCCTAATCAGCCCCAGCATTTT

v_gene: TRBV19
abundance: -
j_gene: TRBJ1-2
d_gene: -
CDR3aa: CASSIERVTGYTF
CDR3nt: TGTGCCAGTAGTATAGAGAGGGTTACTGGCTACACCTTC

v_gene: TRBV27
abundance: -
j_gene: TRBJ2-7
d_gene: TRBD2
CDR3aa: CASSPLGTSGSRQYF
CDR3nt: TGTGCCAGCAGTCCCCTGGGGACTAGCGGGAGTAGGCAGTACTTC

v_gene: TRBV2
abundance: -
j_gene: TRBJ1-5
d_gene: TRBD1
CDR3aa: CASRPDRDLRQPQHF
CDR3nt: TGTGCCAGCAGGCCGGACAGGGACCTTCGACAGCCCCAGCATTTT